This T cell receptor (beta chain) was sequenced for a study of T cells expressing NK-cell markers. Study-level background: Seropositivity for HCMV was found in seven of the eight sequenced donors, with one seronegative.

Study-level results: As a fraction of CD8+ T cells, dominant NKG2C+ clonotypes reached about 1.0-7.0% in roughly 6 donors.

On this clonotype: What it recognizes is unknown.

TCRdb reprocessed the 5' RACE reads and reports one entry per CDR3 protein, with no DNA. This sample's clone table lists about 550,000 distinct CDR3 sequences. Germline loops: CDR1 LNHNV, CDR2 YYDKDF (reference sequence). The CDR3 sequence is 14 residues long. The chain has TRBV15 and TRBJ2-2. Sequences were obtained from blood T cells: a sorted CD56 or NKG2C T cell subset, CD4+ or CD8+ T cells, or bulk PBMC T cells (not recorded which). The receptor's source is a young man in good health. The CDR3: CATSRADSTGELFF.